This TCR beta chain was sequenced in a study of beta chain features in type 1 diabetes. Notes on the study in general: Unsettled here was the matter of whether HLA type influences TCRB rearrangement. All four CD4+ subsets from Type 1 diabetes patients carried moderately but significantly shorter TCRB CDR3s. Compared with healthy donors, patients appeared to share more similar naive, central memory and regulatory TCRB repertoires.

Turning to this clone: Its antigen is unknown.

The V end was cut by 2 bases, the J end by 4 bases, with 8 bases between. Germline-derived CDR1 and CDR2 are KGHSH and LQKENI. This CDR3 has 13 amino acids. What was sequenced were expressed TCRB transcripts, since all of the isolated RNA had been reverse transcribed. Naive, central memory and regulatory T cell samples yielded about 3.57 million reads on average. Generated by immunoSEQ multiplex PCR, the TCRdb table keeps only in-frame clones and is missing some. The sample has some 660,000 clones; about 14% are singletons. The chain carries TRBV18 and TRBJ1-1; D is undetermined. The sequencing input was naive CD4+ T cells from blood. This TCR was recovered from a man aged 18 to 30 with type 1 diabetes. CDR3 sequence reads: CASSPGVGTEAFF. CDR3 DNA sequence: TGTGCCAGCTCACCAGGGGTGGGCACTGAAGCTTTCTTT.